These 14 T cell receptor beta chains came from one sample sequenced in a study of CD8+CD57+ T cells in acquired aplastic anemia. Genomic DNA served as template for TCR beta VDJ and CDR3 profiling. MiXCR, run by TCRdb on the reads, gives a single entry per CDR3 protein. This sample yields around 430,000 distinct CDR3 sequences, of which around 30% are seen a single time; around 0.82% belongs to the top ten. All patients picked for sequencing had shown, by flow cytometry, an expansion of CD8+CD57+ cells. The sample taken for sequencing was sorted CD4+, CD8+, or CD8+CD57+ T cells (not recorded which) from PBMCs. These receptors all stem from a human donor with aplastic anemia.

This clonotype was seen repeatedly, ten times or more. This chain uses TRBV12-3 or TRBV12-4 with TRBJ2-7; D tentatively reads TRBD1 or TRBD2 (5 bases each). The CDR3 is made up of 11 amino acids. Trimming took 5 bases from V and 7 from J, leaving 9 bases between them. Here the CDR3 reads CASSGGGEQYF. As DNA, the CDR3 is TGTGCCAGCAGTGGGGGTGGGGAGCAGTACTTC.

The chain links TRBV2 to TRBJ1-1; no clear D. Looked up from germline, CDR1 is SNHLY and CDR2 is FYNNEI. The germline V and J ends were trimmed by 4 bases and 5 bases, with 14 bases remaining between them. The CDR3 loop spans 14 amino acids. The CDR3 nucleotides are TGTGCCAGCAGTGCCAGGACGGGGAATACTGAAGCTTTCTTT. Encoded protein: CASSARTGNTEAFF.

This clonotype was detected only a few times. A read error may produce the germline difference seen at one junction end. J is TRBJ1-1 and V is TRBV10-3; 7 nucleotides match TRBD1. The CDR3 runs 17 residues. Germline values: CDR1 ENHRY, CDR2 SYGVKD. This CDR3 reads CASSSLWSGQLNTEAFF. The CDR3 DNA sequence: TGTGCCAGCAGTTCGCTCTGGTCGGGACAGCTGAACACTGAAGCTTTCTTT.

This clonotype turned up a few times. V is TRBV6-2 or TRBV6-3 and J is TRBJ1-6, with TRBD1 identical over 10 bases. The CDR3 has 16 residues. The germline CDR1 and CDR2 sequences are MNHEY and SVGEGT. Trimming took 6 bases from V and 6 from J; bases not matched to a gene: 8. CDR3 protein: CASSPMTGGINSPLHF. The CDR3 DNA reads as TGTGCCAGCAGCCCAATGACAGGGGGCATTAATTCACCCCTCCACTTT.

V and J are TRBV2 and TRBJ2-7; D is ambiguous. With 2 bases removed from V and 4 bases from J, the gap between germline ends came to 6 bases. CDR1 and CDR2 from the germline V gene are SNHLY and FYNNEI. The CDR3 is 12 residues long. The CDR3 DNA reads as TGTGCCAGCAGTGAATGGCTTTACGAGCAGTACTTC. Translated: CASSEWLYEQYF.

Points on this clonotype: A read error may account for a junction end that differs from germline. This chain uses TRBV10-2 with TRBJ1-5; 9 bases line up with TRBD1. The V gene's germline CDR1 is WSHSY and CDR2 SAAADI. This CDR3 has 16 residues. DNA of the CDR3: TGTGCCAGCAGTAAGCAACAGGGGGCCGGCAATCAGCCCCAGCATTTT. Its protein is CASSKQQGAGNQPQHF.

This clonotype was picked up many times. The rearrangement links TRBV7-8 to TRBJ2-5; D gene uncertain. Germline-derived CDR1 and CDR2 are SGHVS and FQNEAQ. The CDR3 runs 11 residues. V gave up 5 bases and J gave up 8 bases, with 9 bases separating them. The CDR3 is CASSPPPTQYF. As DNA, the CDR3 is TGTGCCAGCAGCCCCCCCCCAACCCAGTACTTC. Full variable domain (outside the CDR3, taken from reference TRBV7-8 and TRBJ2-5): GAGVSQSPRYKVAKRGQDVALRCDPISGHVSLFWYQQALGQGPEFLTYFQNEAQLDKSGLPSDRFFAERPEGSVSTLKIQRTQQEDSAVYLCASSPPPTQYFGPGTRLLVL.

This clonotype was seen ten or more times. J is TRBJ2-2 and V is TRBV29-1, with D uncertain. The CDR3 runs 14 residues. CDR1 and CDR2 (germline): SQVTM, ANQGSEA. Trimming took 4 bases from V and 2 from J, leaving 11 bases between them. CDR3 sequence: CSVVRAINTGELFF. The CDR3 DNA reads TGCAGCGTTGTTCGGGCCATAAACACCGGGGAGCTGTTTTTT.

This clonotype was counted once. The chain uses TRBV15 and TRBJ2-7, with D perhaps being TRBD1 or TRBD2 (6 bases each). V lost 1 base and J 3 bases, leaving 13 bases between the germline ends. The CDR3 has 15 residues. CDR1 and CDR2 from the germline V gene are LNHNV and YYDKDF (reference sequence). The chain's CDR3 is CATSRGPGASYEQYF. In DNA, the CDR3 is TGTGCCACCAGCAGAGGCCCGGGGGCTAGCTACGAGCAGTACTTC.

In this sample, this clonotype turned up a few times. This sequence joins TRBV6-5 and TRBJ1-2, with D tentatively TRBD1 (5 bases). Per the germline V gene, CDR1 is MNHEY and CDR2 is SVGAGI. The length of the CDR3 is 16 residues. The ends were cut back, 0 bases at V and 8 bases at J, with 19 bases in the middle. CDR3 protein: CASSYSRVTGPGGYTF. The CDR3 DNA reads TGTGCCAGCAGTTACTCGCGAGTTACGGGACCGGGGGGCTACACCTTC.

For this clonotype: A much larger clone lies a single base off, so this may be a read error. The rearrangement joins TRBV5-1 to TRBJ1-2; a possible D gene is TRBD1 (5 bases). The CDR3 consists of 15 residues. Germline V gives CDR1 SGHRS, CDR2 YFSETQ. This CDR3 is CGSSGDLPADYGYTF. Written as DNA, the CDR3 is TGCGGCAGCAGCGGGGACCTACCGGCGGACTATGGCTACACCTTC.

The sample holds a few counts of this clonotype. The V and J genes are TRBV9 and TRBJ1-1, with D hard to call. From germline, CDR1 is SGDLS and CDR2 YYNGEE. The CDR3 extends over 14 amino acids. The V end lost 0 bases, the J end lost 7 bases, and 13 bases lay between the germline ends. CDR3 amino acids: CASSVDAGWGEAFF. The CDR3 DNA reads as TGTGCCAGCAGCGTAGATGCGGGATGGGGTGAAGCTTTCTTT.

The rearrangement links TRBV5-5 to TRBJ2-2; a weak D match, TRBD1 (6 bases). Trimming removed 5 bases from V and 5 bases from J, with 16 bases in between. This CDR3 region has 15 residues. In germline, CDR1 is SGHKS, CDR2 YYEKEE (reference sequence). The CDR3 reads CASRSAGTKTGELFF. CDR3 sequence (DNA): TGTGCCAGCAGGTCAGCCGGGACAAAAACCGGGGAGCTGTTTTTT.

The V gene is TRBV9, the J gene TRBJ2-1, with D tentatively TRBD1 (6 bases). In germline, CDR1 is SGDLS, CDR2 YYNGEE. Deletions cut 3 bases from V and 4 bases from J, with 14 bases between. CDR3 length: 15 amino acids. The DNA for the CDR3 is TGTGCCAGCAGCGCTAAAAATGGACAGTACAATGAGCAGTTCTTC. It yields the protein CASSAKNGQYNEQFF.